This TCR beta chain is drawn from a study of cytomegalovirus exposure and HLA in healthy donors (dated by TCRdb to between 2016 and 2019). As for the study more broadly: According to an earlier analysis of several hundred of the donors, roughly 180 million T cells yielded approximately 120 million unique TCR beta sequences and approximately 280 Gb of sequence data. Roughly 290 gigabases of sequencing data and around 85 million unique TCR sequences made up an early release that covered 640 HLA-typed donors. Among the roughly 370 genotyped donors, 75% to 90% belonged to the genetic ancestry cluster associated with self-reported Caucasian donors. The study aimed to test whether cataloging public T cell receptors could reveal signatures of past pathogen exposure. The T cell repertoires of around 670 subjects were profiled by immunosequencing and related to cytomegalovirus serostatus. A separate validation cohort of approximately 120 different subjects was used in addition to the roughly 640-subject first cohort. To predict cytomegalovirus infection status, the study combined high-throughput TCR immunosequencing, statistical association of individual TCRs with disease status, and machine learning. A later analysis re-analyzed previously published TCR beta repertoires from approximately 670 donors and added high-resolution HLA genotyping to study TCR occurrence patterns. Rather than drawing on any new phenotypic data, the later analysis identified candidate immune exposures from TCR beta sequences and the way those sequences occurred across donors. In an earlier analysis of about 590 of the donors, high-throughput TCR beta sequencing was used to judge whether each TCR beta V gene segment behaved as functional or pseudogenic. Donor age, sex, ethnicity and CMV serostatus were compiled alongside the repertoire data. Genome-wide SNP genotypes for about 65% of the roughly 670 donors were used in a later genetic analysis, which treated that subset as a discovery cohort. Every repertoire in the discovery cohort had been generated on one and the same sequencing platform. Both class I and class II loci were covered by HLA typing, at four-digit resolution. The number of donors typed differed by locus, with roughly 620-630 for A, B, C, DRB1 and DQB1, around 500 for DQA1, 600 to 610 for DPA1, and 450 to 480 for DPB1. Four or five DR-DQ haplotypes were handled as single units for association and clustering because linkage in the cohort was strong. Among 398 genotyped donors of the cohort, an average of around 240,000 unique TCR beta nucleotide sequences was sequenced per donor, of which roughly 18% were non-productive.

Overall results and qualifications from the work: The sequencing pipeline was judged likely to have produced a cluster of highly shared sequence variants as a technical artifact. Correlated functional status among segregating V segments might reflect linkage disequilibrium, but an unknown experimental factor could not be ruled out. Some IMGT-functional V segments, including TRBV6-2 and TRBV6-3, could not be distinguished by the 87-base-pair reads and were therefore excluded. In a later genetic analysis, fewer N-insertions in productive TCRs were reported among donors in an Asian-associated ancestry cluster than the roughly 710-donor mean. Because counts were too low, about 17 rarely observed V segments, including chromosome 9 orphons, were excluded from the earlier analysis of 500 to 700 of the donors. In a later analysis, most CMV-associated TCR beta chains were found to appear HLA-restricted, with HLA associations seemingly driven largely by CMV exposure. A further reported finding was that TCR beta sequences accurately predicted the HLA-A and HLA-B alleles for most subjects in the first cohort. The only immune exposure information available for the cohort was CMV serostatus. Most TCR sequences were seen in very few donors, while some public TCRs were found in many individuals. In an earlier analysis of about 600 of the donors, most TCR beta V segments appeared in productive rearrangements about 90% or about 30% of the time, broadly matching IMGT annotations. In a later analysis, several top co-occurrence clusters were reported to appear linked to parvovirus B19, influenza, CMV and Epstein-Barr virus. A later analysis found that TCR association rates varied across HLA loci, with DRB1 alleles showing the most associated TCRs and HLA-C alleles the fewest. A total of fewer than 200 TCR beta chains were listed by the study as associated with cytomegalovirus. Assigning TCR associations to individual alleles was difficult when HLA alleles, especially DR and DQ, strongly co-occurred. It was suggested by the authors that the approach could potentially be generalized to other disease states and immunological phenotypes. A few of the identified cytomegalovirus-associated TCR beta chains were confirmed in vitro to be specific for cytomegalovirus antigens. A later genetic analysis associated a missense DCLRE1C variant with V-gene and J-gene trimming of TCR beta chains, and an independent cohort replicated the association. Because some donors lacked HLA typing at each locus, the association tests relied only on the typed subset. In a later analysis, some 17,000 TCR beta sequences were associated with specific HLA alleles at a false discovery rate of 0.05. A later analysis found that HLA-associated TCR beta chains were more clonally expanded and had lower generation probabilities than equally common non-associated chains. In this cohort, only TCR beta chains were sequenced, and detectable features were limited by the absence of alpha or paired-chain data. The classifier was reported to diagnose cytomegalovirus status with high specificity and sensitivity in both the original and validation cohorts. Sequencing depth was assumed to be roughly uniform across donors in the presence/absence analyses, though that assumption may not hold.

The CDR3 runs 11 residues from the cysteine to the phenylalanine. The entry retains the CDR3 DNA only, 33 bases that are in frame from base 1. The germline V gene (reference sequence) gives CDR1 as DFQATT and CDR2 as SNEGSKA. Deletion took 5 bases off V and 9 bases off J, with a span of 11 bases between the germline ends. In total, about 650 healthy bone marrow donors made up the cohort. All cohort members were sampled while nominally healthy, although unrecorded immune exposures were likely present. The donor tested CMV seropositive, placing the donor among the 250 to 350 seropositive members of the cohort. A peripheral blood sample was provided by each donor, and peripheral blood mononuclear cells were used for TCR beta sequencing. The Qiagen DNeasy Blood Extraction Kit was used to extract genomic DNA from the blood cell samples. The receptor library was made with the immunoSEQ multiplex PCR assay. For the multiplex PCR, a mixture combining 60 forward primers for TCR Vbeta segments and 13 reverse primers for TCR Jbeta segments was used. Amplification of the CDR3 region of rearranged TCR beta genes was performed with a multiplex PCR assay on genomic DNA. The amplified TCR beta libraries were sequenced on the Illumina HiSeq System as 87-base-pair reads. The paper's data handling went like this. A later analysis tallied 75 million to 95 million unique TCR beta chains across the 650 to 750 repertoires, and roughly 11 million of those chains were shared by two or more donors. Raw reads were error-corrected and collapsed into unique sequences with a nearest-neighbor algorithm that merged closely related sequences to remove PCR and sequencing errors. CDR3 sequences were aligned to IMGT reference sequences to assign V, D and J gene segments. For a sequence to be retained, at least a six-nucleotide match to both a V gene segment and a J gene segment was required. A rearrangement was called productive if the CDR3 had no stop codons and remained in frame with V and J, and every other rearrangement was called non-productive. Following IMGT convention, CDR3 was defined as the stretch from the second conserved V-encoded cysteine up to the conserved J-encoded phenylalanine. The earlier analysis of about 590 of the donors excluded sequences that lacked an unambiguous match to a single V gene segment. An earlier analysis of 500 to 700 of the donors classified V segments as functional when productive rearrangements were above 56.7% and as segregating when the standard deviation between donors was above 5%. A statistical classification framework was developed to diagnose cytomegalovirus status using the catalog of TCR beta chain sequences. In a later analysis, TCR nucleotide sequences were compared against IMGT/GENE-DB human TR gene sequences so that V and J genes could be assigned. In a later analysis, CDR3 sequences and most-parsimonious VDJ recombination scenarios were assigned using the TCRdist pipeline. In a later analysis, each TCR beta chain was defined by its CDR3 amino acid sequence together with its V-gene family, and reads without a unique V-gene family were excluded. To address suspected cross-contamination and a sequencing artifact, a later analysis removed approximately 590 highly shared, low-generation-probability nucleotide sequences. A later analysis calculated a clonal expansion index for each public chain from normalized within-repertoire ranks of inferred template counts. In a later analysis, generation probabilities were computed with a VDJ recombination model fitted to out-of-frame rearrangements, and the resulting probabilities were checked against IGoR. In a later analysis, TCR-TCR, TCR-HLA and TCR-CMV co-occurrence was scored with hypergeometric tests, and a repertoire-size bias correction was applied to TCR pairs. A later analysis estimated false discovery rates by permuting HLA or CMV assignments 20 times. A later analysis grouped co-occurring TCRs with DBSCAN, adding TCRdist sequence similarity when clustering within HLA-allele-positive subsets. Repertoires with fewer than 30,000 or more than 120,000 public chains, plus five repertoires with anomalous nucleotide sharing, were excluded from co-occurrence clustering. The table was pulled from immuneACCESS by TCRdb, which kept in-frame rearrangements only. Such tables lose some clones; where checked, under half of the loss comes from unresolved V genes, and the rest has no known cause. V and J calls and clone size are as listed in that table; D and trimming were resolved from the DNA. This sample lists about 190,000 clones; roughly 80% were detected once. The leading ten clones occupy approximately 2.1% of the sample.

Details on this clone: What this receptor recognizes is not known. No quality values exist for individual bases; no much larger clone is one base distant.

The chain joins TRBV20-1 to TRBJ2-1; the D segment could be TRBD1, given 5 matching bases. The source material was PBMCs. This TCR was sampled from a woman under 40 in good health and CMV-seropositive. The DNA sequence is as follows: TGCAGTGCTTACAGGTCTGGTGAGCAGTTCTTC. This yields the protein CSAYRSGEQFF.